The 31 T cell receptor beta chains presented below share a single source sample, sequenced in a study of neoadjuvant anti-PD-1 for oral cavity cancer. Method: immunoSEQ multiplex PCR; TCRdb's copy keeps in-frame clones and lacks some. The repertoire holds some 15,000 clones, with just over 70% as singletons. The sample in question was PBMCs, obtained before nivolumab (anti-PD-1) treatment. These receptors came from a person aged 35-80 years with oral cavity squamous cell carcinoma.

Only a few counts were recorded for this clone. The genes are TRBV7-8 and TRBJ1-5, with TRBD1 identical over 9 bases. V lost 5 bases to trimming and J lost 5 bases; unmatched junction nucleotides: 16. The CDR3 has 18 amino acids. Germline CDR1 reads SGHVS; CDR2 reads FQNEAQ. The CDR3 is CASSPTGGEFLGHQPQHF. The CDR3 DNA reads TGTGCCAGCAGCCCTACAGGGGGCGAATTTTTAGGACATCAGCCCCAGCATTTT.

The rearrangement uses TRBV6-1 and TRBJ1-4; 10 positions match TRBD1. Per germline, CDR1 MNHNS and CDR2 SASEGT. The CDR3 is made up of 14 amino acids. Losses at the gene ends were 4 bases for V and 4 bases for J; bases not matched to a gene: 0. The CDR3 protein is CASSGTGGNEKLFF. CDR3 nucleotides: TGTGCCAGCAGTGGGACAGGGGGTAATGAAAAACTGTTTTTT.

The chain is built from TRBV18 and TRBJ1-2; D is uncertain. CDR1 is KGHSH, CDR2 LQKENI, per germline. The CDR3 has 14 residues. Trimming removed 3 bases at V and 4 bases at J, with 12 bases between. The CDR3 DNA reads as TGTGCCAGCTCACCCTCCTTTGAGGTCTATGGCTACACCTTC. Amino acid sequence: CASSPSFEVYGYTF.

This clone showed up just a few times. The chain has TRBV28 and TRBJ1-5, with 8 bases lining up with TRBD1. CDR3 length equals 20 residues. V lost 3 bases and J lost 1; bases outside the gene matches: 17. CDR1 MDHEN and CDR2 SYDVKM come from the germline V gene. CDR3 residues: CASSFDLRTGGIPSNQPQHF. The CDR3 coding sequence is TGTGCCAGCAGTTTCGACCTGAGAACAGGGGGGATTCCGAGCAATCAGCCCCAGCATTTT.

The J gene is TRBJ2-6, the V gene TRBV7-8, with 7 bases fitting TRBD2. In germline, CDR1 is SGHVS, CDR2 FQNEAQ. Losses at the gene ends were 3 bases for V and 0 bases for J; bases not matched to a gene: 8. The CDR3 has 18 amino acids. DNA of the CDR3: TGTGCCAGCAGCTTCACTCAGGGACTACACTCTGGGGCCAACGTCCTGACTTTC. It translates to CASSFTQGLHSGANVLTF.

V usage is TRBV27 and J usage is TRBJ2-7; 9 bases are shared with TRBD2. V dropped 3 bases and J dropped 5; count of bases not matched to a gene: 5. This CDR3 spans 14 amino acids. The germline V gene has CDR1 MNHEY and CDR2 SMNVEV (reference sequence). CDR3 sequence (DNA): TGTGCCAGCAGTTTTGCGGGAGGGCTCGACGAGCAGTACTTC. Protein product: CASSFAGGLDEQYF.

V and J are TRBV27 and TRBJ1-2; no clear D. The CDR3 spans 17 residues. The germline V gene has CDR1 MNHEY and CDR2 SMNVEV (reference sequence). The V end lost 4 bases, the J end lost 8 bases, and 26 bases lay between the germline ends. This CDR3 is CASSSAETRRKWIGYTF. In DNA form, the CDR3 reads TGTGCCAGCAGTTCCGCCGAAACTAGACGAAAGTGGATCGGCTACACCTTC.

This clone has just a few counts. The CDR3 is CASSFDDEFGNTIYF. The CDR3 DNA is TGCGCCAGCAGCTTCGATGATGAATTTGGAAACACCATATATTTT. This chain links TRBV5-1 with TRBJ1-3; D unresolved. The CDR3 consists of 15 residues. Trimming shortened V by 2 bases and J by 3 bases, and 12 bases separated the two germline ends. Looked up from germline, CDR1 is SGHRS and CDR2 is YFSETQ.

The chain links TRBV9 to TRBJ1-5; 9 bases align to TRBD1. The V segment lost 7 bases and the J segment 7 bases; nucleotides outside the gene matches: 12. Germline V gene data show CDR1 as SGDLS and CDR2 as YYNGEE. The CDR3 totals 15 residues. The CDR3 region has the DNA TGTGCCAGCGGGGCGGGACAGGGTTCCCCGCAGCCCCAGCATTTT. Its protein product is CASGAGQGSPQPQHF.

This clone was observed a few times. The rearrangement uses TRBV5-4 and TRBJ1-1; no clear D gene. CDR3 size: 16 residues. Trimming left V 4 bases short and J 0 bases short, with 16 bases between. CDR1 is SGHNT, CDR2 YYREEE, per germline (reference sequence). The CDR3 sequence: CASSLSGNRLNTEAFF. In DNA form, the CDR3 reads TGTGCCAGCAGCCTTAGTGGTAACCGTTTGAACACTGAAGCTTTCTTT.

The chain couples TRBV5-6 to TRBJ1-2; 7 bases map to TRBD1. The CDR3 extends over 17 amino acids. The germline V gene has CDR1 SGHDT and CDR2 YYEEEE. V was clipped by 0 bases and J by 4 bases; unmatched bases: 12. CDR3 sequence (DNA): TGTGCCAGCAGCTTGGGAGGGTCGGGACAGCATCTCTATGGCTACACCTTC. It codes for CASSLGGSGQHLYGYTF.

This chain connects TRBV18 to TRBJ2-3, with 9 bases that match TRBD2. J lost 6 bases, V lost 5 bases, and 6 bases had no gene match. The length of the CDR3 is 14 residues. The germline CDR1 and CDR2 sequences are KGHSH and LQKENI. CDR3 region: CASSAAGGLDTQYF. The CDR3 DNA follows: TGTGCCAGCTCAGCAGCGGGGGGCCTCGATACGCAGTATTTT.

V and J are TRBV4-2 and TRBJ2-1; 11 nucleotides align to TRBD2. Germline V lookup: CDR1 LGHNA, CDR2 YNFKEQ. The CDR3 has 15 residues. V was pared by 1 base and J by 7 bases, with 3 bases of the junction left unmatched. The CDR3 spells CASSQGLAGGNEQFF. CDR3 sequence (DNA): TGTGCCAGCAGCCAAGGCCTAGCGGGGGGTAATGAGCAGTTCTTC.

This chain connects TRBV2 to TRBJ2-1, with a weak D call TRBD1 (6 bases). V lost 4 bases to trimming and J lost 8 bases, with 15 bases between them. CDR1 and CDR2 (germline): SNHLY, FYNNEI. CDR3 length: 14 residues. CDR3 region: CASSGTVRGDEQFF. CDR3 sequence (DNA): TGTGCCAGCAGTGGGACAGTTCGAGGCGATGAGCAGTTCTTC.

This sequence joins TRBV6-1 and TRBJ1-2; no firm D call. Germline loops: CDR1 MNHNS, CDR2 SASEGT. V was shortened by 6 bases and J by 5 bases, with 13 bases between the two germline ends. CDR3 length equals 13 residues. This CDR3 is CASRVRVAYGYTF. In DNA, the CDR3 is TGTGCCAGCAGGGTGAGGGTCGCGTATGGCTACACCTTC.

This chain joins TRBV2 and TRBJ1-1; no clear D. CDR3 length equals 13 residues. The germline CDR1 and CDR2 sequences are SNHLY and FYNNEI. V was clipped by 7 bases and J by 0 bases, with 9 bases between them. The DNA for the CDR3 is TGTGCCAGCAATACACTCCTGAACACTGAAGCTTTCTTT. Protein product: CASNTLLNTEAFF.

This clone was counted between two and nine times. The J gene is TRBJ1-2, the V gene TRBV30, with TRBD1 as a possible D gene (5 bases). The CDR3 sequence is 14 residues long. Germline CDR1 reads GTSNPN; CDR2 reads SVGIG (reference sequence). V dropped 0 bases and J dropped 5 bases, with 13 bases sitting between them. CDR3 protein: CAWSVAGRPYGYTF. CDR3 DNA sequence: TGTGCCTGGAGTGTCGCAGGGAGGCCTTATGGCTACACCTTC.

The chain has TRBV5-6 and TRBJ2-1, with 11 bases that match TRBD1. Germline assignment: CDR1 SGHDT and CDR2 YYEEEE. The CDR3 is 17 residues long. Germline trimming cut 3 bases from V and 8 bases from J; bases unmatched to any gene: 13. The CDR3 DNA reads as TGTGCCAGCAGCTCATTCCGCGGGACAGGGGGTTTCGATGAGCAGTTCTTC. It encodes CASSSFRGTGGFDEQFF.

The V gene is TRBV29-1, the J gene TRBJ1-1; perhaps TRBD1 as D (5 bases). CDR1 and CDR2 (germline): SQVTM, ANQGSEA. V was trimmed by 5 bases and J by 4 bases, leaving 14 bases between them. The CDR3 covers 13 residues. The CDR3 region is CSVKPQGGTEAFF. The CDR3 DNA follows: TGCAGCGTTAAACCGCAGGGTGGCACTGAAGCTTTCTTT. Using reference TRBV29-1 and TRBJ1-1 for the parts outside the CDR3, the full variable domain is SAVISQKPSRDICQRGTSLTIQCQVDSQVTMMFWYRQQPGQSLTLIATANQGSEATYESGFVIDKFPISRPNLTFSTLTVSNMSPEDSSIYLCSVKPQGGTEAFFGQGTRLTVV.

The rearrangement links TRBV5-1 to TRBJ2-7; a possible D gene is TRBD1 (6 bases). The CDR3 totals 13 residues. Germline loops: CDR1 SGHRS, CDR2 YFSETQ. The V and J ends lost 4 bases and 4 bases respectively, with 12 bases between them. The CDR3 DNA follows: TGCGCCAGCAGCCGGGTGGGACAATACGAGCAGTACTTC. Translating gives CASSRVGQYEQYF. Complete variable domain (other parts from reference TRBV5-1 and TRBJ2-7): KAGVTQTPRYLIKTRGQQVTLSCSPISGHRSVSWYQQTPGQGLQFLFEYFSETQRNKGNFPGRFSGRQFSNSRSEMNVSTLELGDSALYLCASSRVGQYEQYFGPGTRLTVT.

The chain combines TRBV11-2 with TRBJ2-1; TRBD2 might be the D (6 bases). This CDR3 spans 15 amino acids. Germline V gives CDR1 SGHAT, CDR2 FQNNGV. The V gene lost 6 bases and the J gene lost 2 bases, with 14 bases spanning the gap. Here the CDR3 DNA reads TGTGCCAGCAGATCGATAGCGGATACCTACAATGAGCAGTTCTTC. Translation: CASRSIADTYNEQFF.

In DNA form, the CDR3 reads TGCGCCAGCAGCTTGGGCGTCAGGGAGAGCTCTGGAAACACCATATATTTT. Protein product: CASSLGVRESSGNTIYF. J is TRBJ1-3 and V is TRBV5-1; D perhaps matches TRBD1 (5 bases). V dropped 0 bases and J dropped 0 bases, with 13 bases sitting between them. There are 17 residues in the CDR3. Germline V gene sequence: CDR1 SGHRS, CDR2 YFSETQ.

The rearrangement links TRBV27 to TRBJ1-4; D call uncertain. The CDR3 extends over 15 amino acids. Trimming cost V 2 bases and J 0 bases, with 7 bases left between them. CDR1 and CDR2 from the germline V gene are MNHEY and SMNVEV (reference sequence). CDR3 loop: CASSLSFATNEKLFF. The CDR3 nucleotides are TGTGCCAGCAGTTTAAGCTTTGCAACTAATGAAAAACTGTTTTTT.

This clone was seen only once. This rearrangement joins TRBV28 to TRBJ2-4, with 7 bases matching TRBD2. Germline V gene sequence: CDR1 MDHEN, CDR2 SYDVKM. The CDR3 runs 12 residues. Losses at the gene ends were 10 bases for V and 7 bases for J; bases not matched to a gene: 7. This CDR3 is CATRTSENIQYF. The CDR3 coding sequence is TGTGCCACCCGGACTAGTGAGAACATTCAGTACTTC.

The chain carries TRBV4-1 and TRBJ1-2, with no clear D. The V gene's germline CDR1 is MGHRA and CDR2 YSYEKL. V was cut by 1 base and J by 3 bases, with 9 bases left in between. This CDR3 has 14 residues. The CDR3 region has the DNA TGCGCCAGCAGCCAAGTGGCAGCCTACTATGGCTACACCTTC. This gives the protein CASSQVAAYYGYTF.

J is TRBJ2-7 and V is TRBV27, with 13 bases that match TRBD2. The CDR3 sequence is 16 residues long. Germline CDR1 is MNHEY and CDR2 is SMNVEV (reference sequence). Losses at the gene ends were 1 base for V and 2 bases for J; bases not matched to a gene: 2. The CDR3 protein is CASSLWGTSGAYEQYF. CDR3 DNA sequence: TGTGCCAGCAGTTTATGGGGGACTAGCGGGGCCTACGAGCAGTACTTC.

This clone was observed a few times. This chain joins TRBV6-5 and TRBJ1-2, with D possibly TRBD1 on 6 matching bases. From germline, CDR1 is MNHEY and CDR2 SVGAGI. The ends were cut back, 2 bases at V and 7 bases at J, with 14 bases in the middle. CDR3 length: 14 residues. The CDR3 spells CASSYDGGQGGYTF. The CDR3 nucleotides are TGTGCCAGCAGTTACGACGGGGGCCAGGGTGGCTACACCTTC.

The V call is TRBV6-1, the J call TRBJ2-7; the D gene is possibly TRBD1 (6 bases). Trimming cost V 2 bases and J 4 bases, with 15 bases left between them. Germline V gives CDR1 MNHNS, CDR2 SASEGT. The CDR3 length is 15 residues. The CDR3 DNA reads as TGTGCCAGCAGTGAAAGGACAGCTATTTTTTACGAGCAGTACTTC. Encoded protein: CASSERTAIFYEQYF.

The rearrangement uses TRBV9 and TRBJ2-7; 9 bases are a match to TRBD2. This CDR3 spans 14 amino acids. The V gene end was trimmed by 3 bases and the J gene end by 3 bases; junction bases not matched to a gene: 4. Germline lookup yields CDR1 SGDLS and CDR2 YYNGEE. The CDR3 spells CASSGTSAHYEQYF. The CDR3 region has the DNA TGTGCCAGCAGCGGGACTAGCGCCCACTACGAGCAGTACTTC.

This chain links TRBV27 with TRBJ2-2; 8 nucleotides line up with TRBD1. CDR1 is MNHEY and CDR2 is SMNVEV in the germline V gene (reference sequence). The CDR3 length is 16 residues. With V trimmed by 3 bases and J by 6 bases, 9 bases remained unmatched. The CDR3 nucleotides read TGTGCCAGCAGTTTTCGGACAGGGAAAGGTGCCGGGGAGCTGTTTTTT. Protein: CASSFRTGKGAGELFF.

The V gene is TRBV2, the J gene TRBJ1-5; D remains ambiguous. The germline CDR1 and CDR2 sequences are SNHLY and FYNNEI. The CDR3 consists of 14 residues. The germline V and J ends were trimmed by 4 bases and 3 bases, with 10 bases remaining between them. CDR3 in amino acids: CASSGQNLNQPQHF. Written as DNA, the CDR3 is TGTGCCAGCAGTGGGCAGAACCTCAATCAGCCCCAGCATTTT.